This entry features one T cell receptor (beta chain) sequence. The data belong to a study of blood T cell repertoires in COVID-19. Study context: In each case, the material was cDNA or gDNA derived from T cells, B-cell-depleted T cells, or PBMCs.

Only in-frame clones appear in the TCRdb table, and some are missing; sequencing was by immunoSEQ multiplex PCR. The sample lists 150,000 to 250,000 clones, around 75% occurring once. Germline assignment: CDR1 MNHEY and CDR2 SMNVEV (reference sequence). This CDR3 has 15 amino acids. Trimming stripped 3 bases from V and 6 bases from J, with 17 bases between. The chain links TRBV27 to TRBJ1-2; the D is unclear. This clonotype was sampled from a woman in her thirties or forties with COVID-19, enrolled during active disease. The sample consisted of peripheral blood. The CDR3 DNA reads as TGTGCCAGCAGTTTCTGGTCGGGGTTCGAAGATGGCTACACCTTC. Encoded protein: CASSFWSGFEDGYTF.